This TCR beta chain was obtained from a study of T cell changes during pregnancy in multiple sclerosis. V gave up 6 bases and J gave up 4 bases, with 15 bases separating them. This CDR3 region has 14 residues. CDR1 and CDR2 from the germline V gene are MDHEN and SYDVKM. Assay used: immunoSEQ multiplex PCR; TCRdb lists only in-frame clones, some missing. The table lists about 68,000 clones, roughly 92% of them singletons. The chain recombines TRBV28 with TRBJ2-5; no firm D call. Sample: peripheral blood, taken after pregnancy. The clonotype comes from a female donor in good health, enrolled as a control in a pregnancy study. Here the CDR3 DNA reads TGTGCCAGCAGCCGAAGCTCGCCCGGAGAGACCCAGTACTTC. This translates into CASSRSSPGETQYF.